What follows are 20 T cell receptor beta chains derived from one specimen sequenced in a study of T cell repertoires in cytomegalovirus infection. These receptors have no identified antigens. TCRdb re-called the reads with MiXCR, one entry per CDR3 protein. This sample has around 99,000 distinct CDR3 sequences, with 25% to 30% found just once. Source: CD8+ T cells from cultured PBMCs, taken from culture after CMV antigen stimulation. The receptors derive from a human donor in good health (CMV status not recorded). Some clones in this sample may be carry-over from other donors' samples.

This clonotype was seen a few times. The chain links TRBV7-9 to TRBJ1-4, with TRBD1 matching 7 bases. CDR1 SEHNR and CDR2 FQNEAQ come from the germline V gene (reference sequence). The trim removed 5 bases at V and 0 bases at J, leaving 6 bases unmatched. This CDR3 spans 16 amino acids. The CDR3 spells CASSPTTGATNEKLFF. CDR3 coding DNA: TGTGCCAGCAGCCCTACTACAGGGGCAACTAATGAAAAACTGTTTTTT.

This clonotype came up once. This may arise from a read error, as a much more abundant clone is one base away. The J gene is TRBJ2-7, the V gene TRBV7-6; 10 bases line up with TRBD1. The CDR3 runs 15 residues. CDR1 and CDR2 from the germline V gene are SGHVS and FNYEAQ. In DNA, the CDR3 is TGTACCAGCAGCGTTTCGGGACAGGGGTACTACGAGCAGTACTTC. This translates into CTSSVSGQGYYEQYF.

This clonotype has a handful of counts. The J gene is TRBJ2-3, the V gene TRBV3-1; 8 nucleotides agree with TRBD2. Unmatched junction bases numbered 19, after V lost 6 bases and J lost 2 bases. CDR1 and CDR2 from the germline V gene are LGHDT and YNNKEL (reference sequence). The CDR3 consists of 19 residues. DNA of the CDR3: TGTGCCAGCAGAAAGGGTGGAAGCGGGGGACTCCTATACACAGATACGCAGTATTTT. Translated: CASRKGGSGGLLYTDTQYF.

The CDR3 DNA reads as TGTGCCAGTAGTATCCCGGGACAGGGGTTTCAGCCCCAGCATTTT. Translating it yields CASSIPGQGFQPQHF. The V and J genes are TRBV19 and TRBJ1-5; 10 nucleotides line up with TRBD1. Germline trimming cut 3 bases from V and 6 bases from J; bases unmatched to any gene: 5. CDR3 length equals 15 residues. Germline CDR1 and CDR2: LNHDA and SQIVND (reference sequence).

This chain connects TRBV27 to TRBJ1-2, with a tentative D call TRBD1 (5 bases). This CDR3 region has 16 residues. V lost 6 bases and J lost 2, with 19 bases in between. Germline V gene sequence: CDR1 MNHEY, CDR2 SMNVEV (reference sequence). CDR3 protein: CASRGKGQGQNYGYTF. CDR3 nucleotides: TGTGCCAGCAGGGGCAAGGGGCAAGGGCAAAACTATGGCTACACCTTC.

This clonotype turned up a few times. The rearrangement joins TRBV7-8 to TRBJ2-7; D is possibly TRBD1 or TRBD2 (5 bases each). The CDR3 is 16 amino acids. The V gene lost 4 bases and the J gene lost 0 bases, with 16 bases spanning the gap. Germline assignment: CDR1 SGHVS and CDR2 FQNEAQ. CDR3 in DNA: TGTGCCAGCAGCTCGAGGACGGGGCTTAGCTCCTACGAGCAGTACTTC. Amino acid sequence: CASSSRTGLSSYEQYF.

This clonotype was picked up many times. The chain combines TRBV7-8 with TRBJ2-7; 7 bases agree with TRBD1. Germline V lookup: CDR1 SGHVS, CDR2 FQNEAQ. The ends lost 1 base at V and 2 bases at J; junction bases unmatched: 5. This CDR3 is 15 amino acids long. This CDR3 reads CASSLDPGQTYEQYF. For the CDR3, the DNA is TGTGCCAGCAGCTTAGACCCGGGACAGACCTACGAGCAGTACTTC.

This clonotype was detected a few times. The chain is built from TRBV6-6 and TRBJ2-7; D possibly corresponds to TRBD2 (7 bases). V was cut by 0 bases and J by 3 bases, with 15 bases left in between. The germline gives CDR1 MNHNY, CDR2 SVGAGI (reference sequence). There are 16 residues in the CDR3. The CDR3 here is CASSYSVGGQYYEQYF. In DNA, the CDR3 is TGTGCCAGCAGTTACTCGGTCGGGGGGCAATACTACGAGCAGTACTTC.

The chain recombines TRBV28 with TRBJ1-5; perhaps TRBD1 as D (6 bases). Trimming left V 2 bases short and J 0 bases short, with 8 bases between. There are 15 residues in the CDR3. The germline V gene has CDR1 MDHEN and CDR2 SYDVKM. The CDR3 sequence is CASSLGGHSNQPQHF. In nucleotides, the CDR3 is TGTGCCAGCAGTTTAGGGGGACATAGCAATCAGCCCCAGCATTTT.

Ten or more counts support this clonotype. The chain links TRBV28 to TRBJ1-1; D unresolved. This CDR3 has 14 residues. Deletions cut 7 bases from V and 3 bases from J, with 15 bases between. Per germline, CDR1 MDHEN and CDR2 SYDVKM. For the CDR3, the DNA is TGTGCCAGCAACCCCCGGATCGATTACACTGAAGCTTTCTTT. Encoded protein: CASNPRIDYTEAFF.

The chain combines TRBV12-3 or TRBV12-4 with TRBJ1-4; tentative D call: TRBD1 (6 bases). V was clipped by 3 bases and J by 3 bases, with 14 bases between them. This CDR3 contains 16 residues. CDR3: CASSFVRGHSNEKLFF. Here the CDR3 DNA reads TGTGCCAGCAGTTTTGTCCGGGGGCATTCTAATGAAAAACTGTTTTTT.

About this clonotype itself: A read error is possible here, since a much larger clone lies one base away. This rearrangement joins TRBV6-1 to TRBJ2-1, with no clear D. V was shortened by 3 bases and J by 10 bases, with 13 bases between the two germline ends. The CDR3 extends over 13 amino acids. Looked up from germline, CDR1 is MNHNS and CDR2 is SASEGT. The CDR3 DNA is TGTGCCAGCAGTGATTGGGTGGGCAAAGAGCAGTTCTTC. Its translation: CASSDWVGKEQFF.

The chain carries TRBV7-6 and TRBJ2-2; perhaps TRBD2 as D (5 bases). The CDR3 loop spans 13 amino acids. Germline loops: CDR1 SGHVS, CDR2 FNYEAQ. Trimming removed 1 base from V and 8 bases from J, with 8 bases in between. The CDR3 region is CASSLGGEGELFF. The CDR3 DNA follows: TGTGCCAGCAGCTTAGGGGGAGAGGGGGAGCTGTTTTTT.

CDR3 residues: CASSSSSNQPQHF. CDR3 bases: TGTGCCAGCAGTTCCAGTAGCAATCAGCCCCAGCATTTT. The chain carries TRBV6-5 and TRBJ1-5; D gene uncertain. Germline V gene sequence: CDR1 MNHEY, CDR2 SVGAGI. There are 13 residues in the CDR3. The V end lost 4 bases, the J end lost 0 bases, and 4 bases lay between the germline ends.

This clonotype was counted between two and nine times. The chain links TRBV27 to TRBJ1-1, with unresolved D. The germline V gene has CDR1 MNHEY and CDR2 SMNVEV (reference sequence). This CDR3 comprises 14 residues. V lost 0 bases and J 1 base, leaving 6 bases between the germline ends. The CDR3 region has the DNA TGTGCCAGCAGTTTATCGTTGGAGAACACTGAAGCTTTCTTT. It codes for CASSLSLENTEAFF.

Details on this clonotype: Relative to the germline gene, one junction end is altered; a read error may explain this. V usage is TRBV7-4 and J usage is TRBJ1-1; the D is unclear. CDR3 size: 11 residues. Looked up from germline, CDR1 is SGHVT and CDR2 is SQSDAQ. CDR3 region: CVSSSLEEAFF. Written as DNA, the CDR3 is TGTGTCAGCAGCTCCCTTGAGGAAGCTTTCTTT.

This clonotype was detected ten times or more. V and J are TRBV7-8 and TRBJ1-2; TRBD1 might be the D (6 bases). The CDR3 sequence is 14 residues long. The V gene's germline CDR1 is SGHVS and CDR2 FQNEAQ. Deletions cut 2 bases from V and 6 bases from J, with 13 bases between. The CDR3 bases are TGTGCCAGCAGCTTATCCGGGGGCCTTAATGGCTACACCTTC. Its protein is CASSLSGGLNGYTF.

This clonotype has ten or more counts. The genes are TRBV7-9 and TRBJ2-7, with 8 bases lining up with TRBD1. The V gene end was trimmed by 2 bases and the J gene end by 5 bases; junction bases not matched to a gene: 8. The CDR3 covers 15 residues. CDR1 is SEHNR, CDR2 FQNEAQ, per germline (reference sequence). The DNA of the CDR3 is TGTGCCAGCAGCTTAATCCGAGACAGGGGACACGAGCAGTACTTC. Translated: CASSLIRDRGHEQYF.

This rearrangement joins TRBV7-6 to TRBJ2-2, with D perhaps being TRBD1 or TRBD2 (6 bases each). The CDR3 totals 17 residues. V was trimmed by 3 bases and J by 2 bases, leaving 16 bases between them. Germline V lookup: CDR1 SGHVS, CDR2 FNYEAQ. Here the CDR3 reads CASSFPGLGGNTGELFF. CDR3 bases: TGTGCCAGCAGCTTCCCAGGGCTCGGGGGCAACACCGGGGAGCTGTTTTTT.

V and J are TRBV2 and TRBJ2-1; tentative D call: TRBD1 (5 bases). The CDR3 is 13 residues long. CDR1 is SNHLY, CDR2 FYNNEI, per germline. V was clipped by 3 bases and J by 2 bases, with 5 bases between them. This chain's CDR3 is CASSDRAYNEQFF. CDR3 in DNA: TGTGCCAGCAGTGACAGGGCCTACAATGAGCAGTTCTTC.